The sequence of this T cell receptor beta chain was determined in a study of blood T cell repertoires in COVID-19. The wider study: Samples taken during acute and convalescent COVID-19 were collected in the United States, Italy and Spain.

The data were produced by immunoSEQ multiplex PCR, yet TCRdb's version contains in-frame clones alone and is incomplete. The data contain about 330,000 clones, roughly 86% of them seen just once; the ten biggest clones take up approximately 9.9%. The CDR3 has 14 residues. Trimming at V came to 0 bases and at J to 1 base, leaving 1 base not matched to a gene. Germline CDR1 is SGHDT and CDR2 is YYEEEE. Of note for this clone: The same CDR3 arises from other DNA sequences in this sample as well.

The receptor's source is a man aged 25-40 years with COVID-19, enrolled during active disease. Sequencing was done on a sample of peripheral blood. The chain joins TRBV5-6 to TRBJ2-7, with 7 bases identical to TRBD1. DNA for the CDR3: TGTGCCAGCAGCTTGGGGGGACAGTCCTACGAGCAGTACTTC. Translation gives CASSLGGQSYEQYF. Full variable domain (remainder filled in from reference TRBV5-6 and TRBJ2-7): DAGVTQSPTHLIKTRGQQVTLRCSPKSGHDTVSWYQQALGQGPQFIFQYYEEEERQRGNFPDRFSGHQFPNYSSELNVNALLLGDSALYLCASSLGGQSYEQYFGPGTRLTVT.